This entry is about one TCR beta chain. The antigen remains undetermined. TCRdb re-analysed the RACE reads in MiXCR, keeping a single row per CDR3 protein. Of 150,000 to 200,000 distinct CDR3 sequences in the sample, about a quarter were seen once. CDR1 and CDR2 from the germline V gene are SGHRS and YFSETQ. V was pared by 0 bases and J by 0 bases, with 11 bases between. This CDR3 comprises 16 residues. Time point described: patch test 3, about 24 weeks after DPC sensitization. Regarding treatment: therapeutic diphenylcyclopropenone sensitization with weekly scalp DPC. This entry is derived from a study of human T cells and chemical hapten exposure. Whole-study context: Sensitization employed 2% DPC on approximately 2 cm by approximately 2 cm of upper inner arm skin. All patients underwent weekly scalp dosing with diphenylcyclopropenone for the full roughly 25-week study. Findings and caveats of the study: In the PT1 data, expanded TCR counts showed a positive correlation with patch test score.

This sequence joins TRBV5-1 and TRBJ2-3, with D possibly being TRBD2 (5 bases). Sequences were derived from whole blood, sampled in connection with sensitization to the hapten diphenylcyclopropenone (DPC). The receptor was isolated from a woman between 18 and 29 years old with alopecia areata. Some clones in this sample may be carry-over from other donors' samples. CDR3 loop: CASSLASGPSTDTQYF. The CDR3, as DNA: TGCGCCAGCAGCTTGGCCAGCGGCCCTAGCACAGATACGCAGTATTTT.